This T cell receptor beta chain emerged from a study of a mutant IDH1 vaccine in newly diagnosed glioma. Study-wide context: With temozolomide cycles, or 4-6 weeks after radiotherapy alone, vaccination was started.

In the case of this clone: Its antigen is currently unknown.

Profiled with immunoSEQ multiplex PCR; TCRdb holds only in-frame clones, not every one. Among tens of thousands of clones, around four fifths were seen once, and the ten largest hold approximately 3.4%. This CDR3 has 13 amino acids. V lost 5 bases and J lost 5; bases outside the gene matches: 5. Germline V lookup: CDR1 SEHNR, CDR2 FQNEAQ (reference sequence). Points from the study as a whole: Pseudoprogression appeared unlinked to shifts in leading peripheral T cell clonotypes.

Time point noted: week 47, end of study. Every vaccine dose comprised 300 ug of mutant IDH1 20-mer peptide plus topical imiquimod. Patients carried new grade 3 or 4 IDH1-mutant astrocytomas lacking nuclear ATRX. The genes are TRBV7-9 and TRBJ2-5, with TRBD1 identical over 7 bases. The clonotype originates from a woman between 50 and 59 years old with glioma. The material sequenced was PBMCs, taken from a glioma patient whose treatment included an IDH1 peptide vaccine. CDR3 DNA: TGTGCCAGCAGCAGAGGGGGCTCGGAGACCCAGTACTTC. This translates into CASSRGGSETQYF.